The clone carrying this T cell receptor (beta chain) was observed a single time. The antigen remains undetermined. MiXCR was run by TCRdb on the RT-PCR reads, yielding one entry per CDR3 protein. The profile shows around 250,000 distinct CDR3 sequences, 10% to 15% of them singletons. This sample is part of a study of response to subunit inactivated influenza vaccine. Broader study findings: With each seasonal influenza vaccination, the authors suggested, few new T cells are recruited.

Here the sequenced sample was non-naive T cells sorted from PBMCs, taken 14 to 15 days before vaccination. This clonotype originated in a man aged 45-60 years who received an inactivated influenza vaccine.

The CDR3 spells CASGLANSNEQFF. In DNA, the CDR3 is TGTGCTAGTGGTTTGGCCAACAGTAATGAGCAGTTCTTC. The chain links TRBV12-5 to TRBJ2-1; D unresolved. CDR3 size: 13 residues. Looked up from germline, CDR1 is LGHNT and CDR2 is FRNRAP. The V end was cut by 1 base, the J end by 7 bases, with 8 bases between.